This TCR beta chain came from a study of OX40 agonist ivuxolimab in advanced cancers. On the study more broadly: Ivuxolimab, an agonist antibody against OX40 (CD134), was given to patients. Findings of the study overall: Partial responders receiving 0.1-3.0 mg/kg showed among the lowest clonal expansion. Researchers report that CD8+ T cells had, on average, more expanded clones than CD4+.

With regard to this clone: Its antigen is unidentified.

Sequenced by immunoSEQ multiplex PCR; TCRdb stores in-frame clones only, minus some. The sample holds tens of thousands of clones, approximately 93% seen once. V lost 4 bases, J lost 0 bases, and 9 bases lay in between. The CDR3 consists of 14 residues. In germline, CDR1 is MGHRA, CDR2 YSYEKL. The material sequenced was CD4+ or CD8+ T cells sorted from blood, taken in a trial of the OX40 agonist ivuxolimab. The source is an adult with an advanced solid tumor such as melanoma, head and neck, liver or kidney cancer. The chain combines TRBV4-1 with TRBJ1-1, with no clear D. The CDR3 here is CASSPVRLNTEAFF. CDR3 in DNA: TGCGCCAGCAGCCCAGTTCGGTTGAACACTGAAGCTTTCTTT.